These 15 T cell receptor beta chains were sequenced from one sample in a study of cytomegalovirus exposure and HLA in healthy donors. The study ran its PCR with 60 Vbeta and 13 Jbeta primers. Some clones are missing from TCRdb's copy, which holds only in-frame ones; the method was immunoSEQ multiplex PCR. This repertoire includes 93,000 or so clones. Sequenced input: PBMCs. Receptor source: a man aged 35 to 55 in good health and CMV-seronegative.

The chain combines TRBV11-2 with TRBJ1-1, with TRBD1 identical over 7 bases. The CDR3 is made up of 14 amino acids. V trimming: 2 bases; J trimming: 5 bases; junction bases outside the gene matches: 5. The germline V gene encodes CDR1 SGHAT and CDR2 FQNNGV. Here the CDR3 DNA reads TGTGCCAGCAGCTTATCAGGGGGTCGTACTGAAGCTTTCTTT. This translates into CASSLSGGRTEAFF.

The rearrangement links TRBV27 to TRBJ2-7; TRBD1 matches at 10 bases. The CDR3 totals 16 residues. The V gene end was trimmed by 2 bases and the J gene end by 3 bases; junction bases not matched to a gene: 7. The germline V gene has CDR1 MNHEY and CDR2 SMNVEV (reference sequence). The CDR3 loop reads CASSLTPGTGDYEQYF. The DNA for the CDR3 is TGTGCCAGCAGTTTAACACCCGGGACAGGGGACTACGAGCAGTACTTC.

V gene TRBV11-2 combines with J gene TRBJ2-5, with 7 bases matching TRBD1. Germline V lookup: CDR1 SGHAT, CDR2 FQNNGV. CDR3 length: 16 residues. V was clipped by 1 base and J by 2 bases; unmatched bases: 7. CDR3 protein: CASSLGDTGVQETQYF. The CDR3 DNA reads as TGTGCCAGCAGCTTAGGGGACACAGGGGTGCAAGAGACCCAGTACTTC.

V usage is TRBV6-5 and J usage is TRBJ1-2, with 7 bases lining up with TRBD1. This CDR3 is built from 15 residues. From germline, CDR1 is MNHEY and CDR2 SVGAGI. V shed 3 bases, J shed 0 bases, and the junction held 4 bases outside the gene matches. The CDR3 sequence is CASSYTGTANYGYTF. DNA for the CDR3: TGTGCCAGCAGTTATACAGGGACAGCTAACTATGGCTACACCTTC.

V and J are TRBV5-4 and TRBJ1-2; 9 bases align to TRBD1. The CDR3 runs to 15 residues. The V gene end was trimmed by 4 bases and the J gene end by 8 bases; junction bases not matched to a gene: 12. The germline gives CDR1 SGHNT, CDR2 YYREEE (reference sequence). The CDR3 DNA sequence: TGTGCCAGCAGCCAAGGACAGGGGCAGGTGCGGGGCTACACCTTC. Translating it yields CASSQGQGQVRGYTF.

The chain employs TRBV27 and TRBJ1-5; possibly TRBD1 for D (5 bases). V lost 4 bases, J lost 0 bases, and 10 bases lay in between. Germline CDR1 reads MNHEY; CDR2 reads SMNVEV (reference sequence). The CDR3 length is 15 residues. The CDR3 region is CASSWRGGSNQPQHF. The CDR3 bases are TGTGCCAGCAGTTGGCGGGGGGGTAGCAATCAGCCCCAGCATTTT.

The chain has TRBV2 and TRBJ1-1; tentative D call: TRBD1 (6 bases). This CDR3 spans 15 amino acids. Trimming took 4 bases from V and 8 from J, leaving 20 bases between them. Germline V CDR1 and CDR2: SNHLY, FYNNEI. The CDR3 DNA follows: TGTGCCAGCAGTGTTATGGGGGGGCGCAGTAAAGAAGCTTTCTTT. Translated: CASSVMGGRSKEAFF.

The rearrangement joins TRBV7-8 to TRBJ1-3; D is ambiguous. Germline values: CDR1 SGHVS, CDR2 FQNEAQ. This CDR3 is 16 amino acids long. Trimming took 3 bases from V and 0 from J, leaving 12 bases between them. In DNA, the CDR3 is TGTGCCAGCAGCTTTTTAGACACTCGCTCTGGAAACACCATATATTTT. Translation: CASSFLDTRSGNTIYF.

This sequence joins TRBV7-2 and TRBJ2-7; perhaps TRBD1 as D (6 bases). V was cut by 5 bases and J by 2 bases, with 10 bases left in between. Germline CDR1 is SGHTA and CDR2 is FQGNSA. This CDR3 has 13 residues. CDR3 region: CASSPRQAYEQYF. The CDR3 DNA follows: TGTGCCAGCAGCCCTAGACAGGCCTACGAGCAGTACTTC.

The chain has TRBV2 and TRBJ2-5; 14 nucleotides align to TRBD2. Per germline, CDR1 SNHLY and CDR2 FYNNEI. The V segment lost 7 bases and the J segment 2 bases; nucleotides outside the gene matches: 9. CDR3 length: 17 residues. The CDR3 protein is CASKGTSGSHRQETQYF. CDR3 DNA: TGTGCCAGCAAGGGGACTAGCGGGAGTCACAGGCAAGAGACCCAGTACTTC.

The rearrangement links TRBV30 to TRBJ2-2; 7 bases match TRBD1. V trimming: 4 bases; J trimming: 6 bases; junction bases outside the gene matches: 5. Germline lookup yields CDR1 GTSNPN and CDR2 SVGIG (reference sequence). The CDR3 covers 13 residues. The CDR3 protein is CAWNRQGPGELFF. As DNA, the CDR3 is TGTGCCTGGAACCGACAGGGCCCCGGGGAGCTGTTTTTT.

The rearrangement uses TRBV5-1 and TRBJ1-2, with a weak D call TRBD1 (5 bases). CDR3 length: 13 residues. The germline V gene encodes CDR1 SGHRS and CDR2 YFSETQ. Deletions cut 3 bases from V and 2 bases from J, with 8 bases between. The DNA of the CDR3 is TGCGCCAGCAGCTACGACAGAAACTATGGCTACACCTTC. Amino acid sequence: CASSYDRNYGYTF.

In the case of this clone: The same CDR3 also results from other DNA sequences found in this sample. The chain is built from TRBV30 and TRBJ1-2; D unclear. V was clipped by 1 base and J by 2 bases, with 8 bases between them. The CDR3 contains 13 residues. In germline, CDR1 is GTSNPN, CDR2 SVGIG (reference sequence). The CDR3 reads CAWSGTENYGYTF. CDR3 bases: TGTGCCTGGAGTGGGACTGAGAACTATGGCTACACCTTC.

The chain uses TRBV7-6 and TRBJ2-2, with D tentatively TRBD2 (5 bases). Per germline, CDR1 SGHVS and CDR2 FNYEAQ. This CDR3 has 13 amino acids. Trimming removed 7 bases from V and 1 base from J, with 7 bases in between. The CDR3 sequence is CASTRGNTGELFF. The CDR3, as DNA: TGTGCCAGCACCCGGGGGAACACCGGGGAGCTGTTTTTT.

V is TRBV30 and J is TRBJ1-1; D not certain. CDR3 size: 15 residues. Germline CDR1 reads GTSNPN; CDR2 reads SVGIG (reference sequence). Trimming took off 0 bases at V and 5 bases at J, with 16 bases between the two ends. The CDR3 DNA is TGTGCCTGGAGTGTATGGGGAGGGAATGAGACTGAAGCTTTCTTT. It specifies CAWSVWGGNETEAFF.